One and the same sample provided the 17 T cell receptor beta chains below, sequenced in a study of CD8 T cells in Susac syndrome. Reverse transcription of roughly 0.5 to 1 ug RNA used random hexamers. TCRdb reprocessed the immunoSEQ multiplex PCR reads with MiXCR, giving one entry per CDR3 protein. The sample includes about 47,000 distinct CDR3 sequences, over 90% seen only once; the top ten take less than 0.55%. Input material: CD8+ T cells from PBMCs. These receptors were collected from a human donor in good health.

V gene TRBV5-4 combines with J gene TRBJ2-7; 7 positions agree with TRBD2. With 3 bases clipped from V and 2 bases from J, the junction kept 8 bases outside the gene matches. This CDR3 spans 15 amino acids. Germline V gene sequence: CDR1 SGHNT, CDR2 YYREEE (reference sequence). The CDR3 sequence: CASSSAGDPAYEQYF. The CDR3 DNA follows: TGTGCCAGCAGCTCCGCGGGGGACCCTGCCTACGAGCAGTACTTC.

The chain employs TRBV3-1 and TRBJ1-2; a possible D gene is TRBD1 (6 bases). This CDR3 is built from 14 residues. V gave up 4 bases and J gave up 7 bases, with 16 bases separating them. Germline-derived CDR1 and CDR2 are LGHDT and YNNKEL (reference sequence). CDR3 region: CASSLASGVAGYTF. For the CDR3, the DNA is TGTGCCAGCAGCCTGGCTTCAGGGGTTGCTGGCTACACCTTC.

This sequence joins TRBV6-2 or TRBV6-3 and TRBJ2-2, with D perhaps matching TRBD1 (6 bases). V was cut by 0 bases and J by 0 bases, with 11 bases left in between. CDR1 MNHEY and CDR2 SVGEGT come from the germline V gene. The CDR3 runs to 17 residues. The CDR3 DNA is TGTGCCAGCAGTTACTCGAACAGGGCACCGAACACCGGGGAGCTGTTTTTT. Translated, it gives CASSYSNRAPNTGELFF.

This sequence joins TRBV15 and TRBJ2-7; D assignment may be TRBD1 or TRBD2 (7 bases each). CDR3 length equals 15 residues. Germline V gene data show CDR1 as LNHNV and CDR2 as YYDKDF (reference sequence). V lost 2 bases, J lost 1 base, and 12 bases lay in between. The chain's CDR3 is CATSRPGGGSYEQYF. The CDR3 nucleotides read TGTGCCACCAGCAGACCAGGGGGGGGTTCCTACGAGCAGTACTTC. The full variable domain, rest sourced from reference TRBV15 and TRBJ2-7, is DAMVIQNPRYQVTQFGKPVTLSCSQTLNHNVMYWYQQKSSQAPKLLFHYYDKDFNNEADTPDNFQSRRPNTSFCFLDIRSPGLGDTAMYLCATSRPGGGSYEQYFGPGTRLTVT.

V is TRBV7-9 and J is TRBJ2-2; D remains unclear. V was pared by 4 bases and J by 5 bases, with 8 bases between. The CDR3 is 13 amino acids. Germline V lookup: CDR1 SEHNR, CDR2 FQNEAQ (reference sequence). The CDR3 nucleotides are TGTGCCAGCAGCTGGGTGGGAACCGGGGAGCTGTTTTTT. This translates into CASSWVGTGELFF.

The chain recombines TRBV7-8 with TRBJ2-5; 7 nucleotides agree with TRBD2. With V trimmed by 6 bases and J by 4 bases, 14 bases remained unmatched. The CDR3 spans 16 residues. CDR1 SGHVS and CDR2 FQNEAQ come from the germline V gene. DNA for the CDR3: TGTGCCAGCAGAATCCAAAGGGCGGCTAGCGGAGAGACCCAGTACTTC. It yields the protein CASRIQRAASGETQYF.

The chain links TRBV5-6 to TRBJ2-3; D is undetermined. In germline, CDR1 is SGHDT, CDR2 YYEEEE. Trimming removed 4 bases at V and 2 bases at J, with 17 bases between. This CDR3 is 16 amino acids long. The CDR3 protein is CASSLPLRPSTDTQYF. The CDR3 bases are TGTGCCAGCAGCCTCCCATTGAGGCCATCCACAGATACGCAGTATTTT.

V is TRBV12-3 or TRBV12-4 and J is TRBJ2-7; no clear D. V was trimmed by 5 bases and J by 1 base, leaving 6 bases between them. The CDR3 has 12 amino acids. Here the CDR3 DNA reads TGTGCCAGCAGTGGACCGTCCTACGAGCAGTACTTC. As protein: CASSGPSYEQYF.

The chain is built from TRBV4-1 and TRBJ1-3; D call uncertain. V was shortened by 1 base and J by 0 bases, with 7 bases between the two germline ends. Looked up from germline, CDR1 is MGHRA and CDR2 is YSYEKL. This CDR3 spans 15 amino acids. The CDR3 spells CASSQGGSSGNTIYF. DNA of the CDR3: TGCGCCAGCAGCCAAGGGGGAAGCTCTGGAAACACCATATATTTT.

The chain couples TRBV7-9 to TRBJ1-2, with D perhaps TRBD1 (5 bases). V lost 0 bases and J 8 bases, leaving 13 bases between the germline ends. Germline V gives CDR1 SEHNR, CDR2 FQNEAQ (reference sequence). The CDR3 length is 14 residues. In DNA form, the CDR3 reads TGTGCCAGCAGCTTAGCTGGGACCCGGGAGGGCTACACCTTC. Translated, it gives CASSLAGTREGYTF.

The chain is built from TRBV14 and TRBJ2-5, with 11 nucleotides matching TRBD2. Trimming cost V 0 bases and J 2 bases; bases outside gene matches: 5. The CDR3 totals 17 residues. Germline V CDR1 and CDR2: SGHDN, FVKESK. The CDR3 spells CASSQDWLAGGQETQYF. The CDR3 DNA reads TGTGCCAGCAGCCAAGATTGGCTAGCGGGAGGACAAGAGACCCAGTACTTC.

This CDR3 is CASSTTGIYEQYF. CDR3 nucleotide sequence: TGTGCCAGCAGTACGACAGGAATCTACGAGCAGTACTTC. The genes are TRBV27 and TRBJ2-7; possibly TRBD1 for D (6 bases). V was cut by 5 bases and J by 3 bases, with 11 bases left in between. In germline, CDR1 is MNHEY, CDR2 SMNVEV (reference sequence). The CDR3 covers 13 residues.

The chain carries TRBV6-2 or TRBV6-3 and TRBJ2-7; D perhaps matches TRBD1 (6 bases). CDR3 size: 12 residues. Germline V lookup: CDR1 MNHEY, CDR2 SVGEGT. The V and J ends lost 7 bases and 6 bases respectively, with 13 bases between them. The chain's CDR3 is CASTLNRAEQYF. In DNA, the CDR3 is TGTGCCAGCACTCTCAACAGGGCCGAGCAGTACTTC.

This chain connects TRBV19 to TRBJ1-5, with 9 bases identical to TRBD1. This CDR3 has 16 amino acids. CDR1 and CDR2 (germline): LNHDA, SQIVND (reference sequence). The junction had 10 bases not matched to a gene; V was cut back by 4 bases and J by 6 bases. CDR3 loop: CASSTLTGGDGQPQHF. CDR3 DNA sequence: TGTGCCAGTAGTACCCTTACAGGGGGCGACGGTCAGCCCCAGCATTTT.

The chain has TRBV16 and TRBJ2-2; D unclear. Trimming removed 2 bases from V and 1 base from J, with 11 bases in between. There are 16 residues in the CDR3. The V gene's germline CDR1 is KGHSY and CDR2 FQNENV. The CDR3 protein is CASSQRLPGNTGELFF. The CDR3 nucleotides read TGTGCCAGCAGCCAACGACTCCCAGGGAACACCGGGGAGCTGTTTTTT. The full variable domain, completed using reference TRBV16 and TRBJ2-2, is GEEVAQTPKHLVRGEGQKAKLYCAPIKGHSYVFWYQQVLKNEFKFLISFQNENVFDETGMPKERFSAKCLPNSPCSLEIQATKLEDSAVYFCASSQRLPGNTGELFFGEGSRLTVL.

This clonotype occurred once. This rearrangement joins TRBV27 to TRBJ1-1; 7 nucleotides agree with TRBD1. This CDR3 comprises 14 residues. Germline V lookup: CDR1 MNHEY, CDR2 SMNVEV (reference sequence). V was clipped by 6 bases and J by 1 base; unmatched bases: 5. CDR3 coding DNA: TGTGCCAGCAGCCTACAGGGGCGGAACACTGAAGCTTTCTTT. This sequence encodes CASSLQGRNTEAFF.

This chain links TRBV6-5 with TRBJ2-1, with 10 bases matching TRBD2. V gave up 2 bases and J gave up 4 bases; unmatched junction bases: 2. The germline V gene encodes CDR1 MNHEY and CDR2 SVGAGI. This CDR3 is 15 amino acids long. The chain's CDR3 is CASSYPTSGYNEQFF. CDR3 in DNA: TGTGCCAGCAGTTACCCGACTAGCGGGTACAATGAGCAGTTCTTC.